This T cell receptor beta chain stems from a study of blood T cell repertoires in COVID-19. The V gene's germline CDR1 is SQVTM and CDR2 ANQGSEA. V lost 4 bases, J lost 1 base, and 9 bases lay in between. The CDR3 extends over 13 amino acids. Clones were sequenced by immunoSEQ multiplex PCR, and TCRdb holds only the in-frame ones, with some missing. Seen here are under 350,000 clones, approximately 85% observed once, and the top ten hold about 11%. The sequenced sample was peripheral blood. This clonotype was obtained from an older woman with acute or convalescent COVID-19. The chain employs TRBV29-1 and TRBJ2-3, with D maybe TRBD1 (6 bases). The DNA for the CDR3 is TGCAGCGTTGTAAGACAGGGCACAGATACGCAGTATTTT. Its protein is CSVVRQGTDTQYF.